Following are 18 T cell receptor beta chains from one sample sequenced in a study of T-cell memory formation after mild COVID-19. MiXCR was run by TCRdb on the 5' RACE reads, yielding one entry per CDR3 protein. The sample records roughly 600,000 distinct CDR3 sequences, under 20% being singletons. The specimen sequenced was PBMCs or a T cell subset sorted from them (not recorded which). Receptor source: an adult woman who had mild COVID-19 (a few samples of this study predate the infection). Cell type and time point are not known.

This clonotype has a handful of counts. CDR3 residues: CASSPTGSGSHEQYF. As DNA, the CDR3 is TGTGCCAGCAGCCCCACCGGGAGCGGGAGCCACGAGCAGTACTTC. This rearrangement joins TRBV7-3 to TRBJ2-7, with 8 positions matching TRBD2. With 5 bases clipped from V and 5 bases from J, the junction kept 11 bases outside the gene matches. The CDR3 runs to 15 residues. Germline CDR1 SGHTA, CDR2 FQGTGA.

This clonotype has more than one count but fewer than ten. CDR3 sequence (DNA): TGTGCCACCAGTGCTCACGGGACTAGCGGATACAATGAGCAGTTCTTC. Translation gives CATSAHGTSGYNEQFF. V and J are TRBV24-1 and TRBJ2-1; 11 nucleotides agree with TRBD2. Germline V gene data show CDR1 as KGHDR and CDR2 as SFDVKD. The CDR3 covers 16 residues. Unmatched junction bases numbered 6, after V lost 5 bases and J lost 4 bases.

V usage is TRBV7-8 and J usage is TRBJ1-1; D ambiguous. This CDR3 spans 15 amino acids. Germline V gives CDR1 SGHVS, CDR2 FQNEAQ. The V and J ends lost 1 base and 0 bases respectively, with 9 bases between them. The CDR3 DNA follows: TGTGCCAGCAGCTTAGTTCTGGTTATGAACACTGAAGCTTTCTTT. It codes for CASSLVLVMNTEAFF.

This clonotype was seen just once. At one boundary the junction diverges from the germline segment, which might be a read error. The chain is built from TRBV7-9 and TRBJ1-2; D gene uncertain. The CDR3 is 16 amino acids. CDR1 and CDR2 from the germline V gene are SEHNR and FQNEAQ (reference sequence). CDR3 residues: CASSLARNSRNYGYTF. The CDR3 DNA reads TGTGCAAGCAGCTTAGCCCGGAACAGCCGGAACTATGGCTACACCTTC.

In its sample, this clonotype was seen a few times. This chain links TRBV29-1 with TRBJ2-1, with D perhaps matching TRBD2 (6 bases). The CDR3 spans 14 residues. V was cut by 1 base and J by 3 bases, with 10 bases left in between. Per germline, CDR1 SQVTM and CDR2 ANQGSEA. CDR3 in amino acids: CSVEGGGIYNEQFF. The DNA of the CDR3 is TGCAGCGTTGAAGGCGGCGGGATCTACAATGAGCAGTTCTTC.

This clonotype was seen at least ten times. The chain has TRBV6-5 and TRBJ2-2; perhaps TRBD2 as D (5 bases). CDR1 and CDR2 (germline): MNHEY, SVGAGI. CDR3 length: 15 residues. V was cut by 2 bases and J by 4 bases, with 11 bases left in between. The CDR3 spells CASSYGSEATGELFF. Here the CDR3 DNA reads TGTGCCAGCAGTTACGGTTCGGAGGCCACCGGGGAGCTGTTTTTT.

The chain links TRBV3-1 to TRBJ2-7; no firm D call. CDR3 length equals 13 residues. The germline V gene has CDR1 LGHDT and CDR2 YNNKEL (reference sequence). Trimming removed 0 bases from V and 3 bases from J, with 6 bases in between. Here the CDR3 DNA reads TGTGCCAGCAGCCAAGAAAGCCTCTACGAGCAGTACTTC. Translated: CASSQESLYEQYF.

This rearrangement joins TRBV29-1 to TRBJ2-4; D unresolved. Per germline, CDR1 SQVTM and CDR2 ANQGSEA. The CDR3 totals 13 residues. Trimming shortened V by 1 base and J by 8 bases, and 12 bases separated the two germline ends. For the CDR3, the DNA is TGCAGCGTTGAAGCACTTAATCAGGACATTCAGTACTTC. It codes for CSVEALNQDIQYF.

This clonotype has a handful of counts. The CDR3, as DNA: TGCAGTGCTAGAGGGGGGGGACCCCTCTCCTACGAGCAGTACTTC. Translation: CSARGGGPLSYEQYF. The rearrangement links TRBV20-1 to TRBJ2-7; 7 bases are shared with TRBD2. V lost 1 base to trimming and J lost 0 bases; unmatched junction nucleotides: 6. The germline V gene has CDR1 DFQATT and CDR2 SNEGSKA (reference sequence). The CDR3 is 15 amino acids.

CDR3 loop: CSAPDWRGETQYF. The CDR3 DNA reads as TGCAGTGCGCCAGACTGGCGGGGGGAGACCCAGTACTTC. The chain links TRBV20-1 to TRBJ2-5, with 7 bases aligning to TRBD2. From germline, CDR1 is DFQATT and CDR2 SNEGSKA (reference sequence). The CDR3 runs to 13 residues. The ends lost 6 bases at V and 5 bases at J; junction bases unmatched: 9.

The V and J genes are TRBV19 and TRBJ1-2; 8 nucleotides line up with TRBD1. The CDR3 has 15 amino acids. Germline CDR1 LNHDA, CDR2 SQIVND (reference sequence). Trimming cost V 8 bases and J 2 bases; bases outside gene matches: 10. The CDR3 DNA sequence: TGTGCCAGTCTAGGCCAATACAGGGGGAACTATGGCTACACCTTC. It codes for CASLGQYRGNYGYTF.

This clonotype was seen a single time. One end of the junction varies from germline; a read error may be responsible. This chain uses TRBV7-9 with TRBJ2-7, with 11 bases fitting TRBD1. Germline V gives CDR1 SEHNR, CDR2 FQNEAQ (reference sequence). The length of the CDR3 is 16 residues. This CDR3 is CASSTTAGTGGSEKYF. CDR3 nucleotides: TGTGCCAGCAGCACTACTGCCGGGACAGGGGGGAGCGAGAAGTACTTC.

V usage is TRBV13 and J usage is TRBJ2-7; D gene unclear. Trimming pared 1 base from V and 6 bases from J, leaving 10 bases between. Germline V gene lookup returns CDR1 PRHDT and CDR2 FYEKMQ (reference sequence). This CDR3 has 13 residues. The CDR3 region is CASSLVIRGEQYF. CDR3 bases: TGTGCCAGCAGCTTAGTGATAAGAGGCGAGCAGTACTTC.

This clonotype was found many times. The CDR3 here is CATSKDGATGELFF. The CDR3, as DNA: TGTGCCACCAGCAAAGATGGGGCTACCGGGGAGCTGTTTTTT. The rearrangement joins TRBV15 to TRBJ2-2; a weak D match, TRBD1 (5 bases). The CDR3 is 14 residues long. The V and J ends lost 4 bases and 5 bases respectively, with 11 bases between them. CDR1 is LNHNV, CDR2 YYDKDF, per germline (reference sequence).

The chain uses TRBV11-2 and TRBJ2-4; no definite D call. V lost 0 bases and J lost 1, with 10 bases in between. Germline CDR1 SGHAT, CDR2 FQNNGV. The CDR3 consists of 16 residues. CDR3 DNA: TGTGCCAGCAGCTTAGAGGATCGGATGGCCAAAAACATTCAGTACTTC. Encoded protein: CASSLEDRMAKNIQYF.

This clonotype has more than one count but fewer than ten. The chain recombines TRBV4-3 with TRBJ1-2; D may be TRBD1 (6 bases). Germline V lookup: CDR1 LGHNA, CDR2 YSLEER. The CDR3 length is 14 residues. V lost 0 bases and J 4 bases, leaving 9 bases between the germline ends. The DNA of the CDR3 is TGCGCCAGCAGCCAAGATGGGGGCCCCTATGGCTACACCTTC. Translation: CASSQDGGPYGYTF.

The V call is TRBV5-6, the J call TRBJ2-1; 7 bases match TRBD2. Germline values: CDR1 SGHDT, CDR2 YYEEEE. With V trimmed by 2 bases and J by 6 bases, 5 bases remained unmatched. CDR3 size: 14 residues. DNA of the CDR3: TGTGCCAGCAGCTTTGGCGGGGGATCCAATGAGCAGTTCTTC. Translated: CASSFGGGSNEQFF.

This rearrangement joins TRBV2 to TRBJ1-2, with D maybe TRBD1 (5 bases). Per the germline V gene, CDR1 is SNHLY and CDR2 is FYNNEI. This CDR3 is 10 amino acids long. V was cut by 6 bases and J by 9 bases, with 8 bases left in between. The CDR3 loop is CASRLDSYTF. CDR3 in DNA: TGTGCCAGCAGACTGGACAGCTACACCTTC.